This T cell receptor beta chain was captured by sequencing in a study of Graves' ophthalmopathy and Graves' hyperthyroidism. Looking at the study overall: Peripheral blood was obtained at first diagnosis, ahead of any treatment. The study's findings and limits: Discrimination between ophthalmopathy and stable hyperthyroidism by a 13-signature model showed about 89% sensitivity and 70% to 82% specificity.

Each diagnosis was determined on the basis of clinical symptoms, serum thyroxine, TRAb, thyroid ultrasound and orbital computed tomography. This clonotype was seen many times. Its specificity is unknown. The V gene lost 3 bases and the J gene lost 4 bases, with 15 bases spanning the gap. Germline CDR1 reads MNHGY; CDR2 reads SVAAGI. This CDR3 comprises 15 residues. The authors amplified TCR beta CDR3 regions, and they did so from RNA transcripts for repertoire sequencing. HTBI primers were employed in first-round RT-PCR, then a second-round multiplex PCR followed. Each CDR3 protein gets one entry after TCRdb re-called the multiplex PCR reads with MiXCR. The data hold under 800,000 distinct CDR3 sequences, with 20% to 25% observed a single time.

This TCR derives from a woman under 30 with stable Graves' hyperthyroidism. Some clones in this sample may be carry-over from other donors' samples. The chain employs TRBV6-9 and TRBJ1-2; weak D call: TRBD1 (6 bases). Sequenced input: peripheral blood. The CDR3 reads CASSYPPGHLYGYTF. The DNA of the CDR3 is TGTGCCAGCAGTTACCCCCCGGGACACCTCTATGGCTACACCTTC.